The TCR beta chain under discussion was sequenced for a study of technical replicates of blood from a few donors (dated by TCRdb to the late 2010s). The library was prepared using the immunoSEQ multiplex PCR assay. TCRdb re-hosts the immuneACCESS table, in-frame sequences only. Its copies lack some clones; in the studies checked, an unresolved V gene accounts for under half of them, and the cause for the rest is not known. The sample table contains approximately 100,000 clones; only one count was recorded for 96% of them. The ten largest clonotypes hold roughly 0.21% of the sample. In regard to this clone: There is no known antigen for this receptor. No much larger clone exists at a distance of one base, and base qualities are not known.

Per the germline V gene, SGHRS is the CDR1 and YFSETQ is the CDR2. Relative to germline, V is missing 4 bases and J is missing 7 bases, with 9 bases of the junction outside any gene match. The CDR3 starts with the cysteine, ends with the phenylalanine, and has 16 residues. The DNA shown is the 48-base CDR3, in frame from base 1. The rearrangement combines TRBV5-1 with TRBJ2-1, with 12 bases aligning to TRBD1. Sequencing was done on a sample of T cells isolated from PBMCs. The clonotype was recovered from a human donor in good health. DNA sequence: TGCGCCAGCAGCAGTTACCGGGACAGGGGGCCAAATGAGCAGTTCTTC. It translates as CASSSYRDRGPNEQFF.